This T cell receptor (beta chain) was documented in a study of shared clonotypes between healthy human individuals. Study overall: Each donor had three CD4 naive, three CD4 memory, two CD8 naive and one CD8 memory plate.

Sequencing was performed with immunoSEQ multiplex PCR; in TCRdb, only in-frame clones are kept and a portion is missing. The sample records more than 2,000,000 clones, 85% to 95% being singletons. This clone was seen just once. Antigen: not known. Study-wide results and limits: With few donors, the genetic and exposure-history diversity represented was limited. In this cohort, only blood was sampled, and tissue repertoires likely differ. Between a handful of donors, naive CD4 clonotypes were shared at a level of about 5%.

The receptor's source is a man in his late teens or twenties in good health. Sequencing was performed on naive CD4+ T cells sorted from blood. Subset noted: CD45RA+ positively selected.

The CDR3 sequence is CASSPQGRIKSNQPQHF. CDR3 nucleotide sequence: TGCGCCAGCAGTCCCCAAGGCAGGATCAAGAGCAATCAGCCCCAGCATTTT. The genes are TRBV5-1 and TRBJ1-5; D remains ambiguous. V was trimmed by 5 bases and J by 1 base, leaving 19 bases between them. This CDR3 spans 17 amino acids. Germline CDR1 is SGHRS and CDR2 is YFSETQ.